This T cell receptor (beta chain) was retrieved from a study of shared clonotypes between healthy human individuals. General study points: Estimated clonotype richness was generally higher in naive than memory subsets.

Profiling relied on immunoSEQ multiplex PCR, and the TCRdb table lists in-frame clones only, not all of them. The sample lists around 1,000,000 clones, about 80% occurring once. V shed 2 bases, J shed 2 bases, and the junction held 8 bases outside the gene matches. Germline CDR1 and CDR2: SGHRS and YFSETQ. The CDR3 runs to 16 residues. This clone showed up just once. Antigen unknown. The sequence was collected from a young man in good health. Some clones in this sample may be carry-over from other donors' samples. The genes are TRBV5-1 and TRBJ2-3; 7 positions agree with TRBD1. The material sequenced was memory CD4+ T cells from PBMCs. Indicated subset: CD45RA-negative fraction. CDR3 nucleotides: TGCGCCAGCAGCTTACCGGGACAGTCTATCACAGATACGCAGTATTTT. This sequence encodes CASSLPGQSITDTQYF.